The 29 T cell receptor beta chains below come from one sample, sequenced in a study of T cell responses to AZD1222 COVID-19 vaccine. The protocol was immunoSEQ multiplex PCR, while the TCRdb copy is restricted to in-frame clones and leaves out a portion. The data hold roughly 200,000 clones, with approximately 92% observed a single time. The sequenced sample was peripheral blood, obtained 28 days after the second dose of the MenACWY control vaccine. The receptors stem from an adult who received the MenACWY meningococcal vaccine as a control.

The chain uses TRBV5-6 and TRBJ1-3; D gene unclear. The germline V and J ends were trimmed by 1 base and 4 bases, with 15 bases remaining between them. This CDR3 has 16 residues. Germline CDR1 SGHDT, CDR2 YYEEEE. CDR3 in amino acids: CASSLWPSLAGNTIYF. The CDR3 DNA reads TGTGCCAGCAGCTTGTGGCCAAGCCTGGCCGGAAACACCATATATTTT.

The V and J genes are TRBV3-1 (or the pseudogene TRBV3-2) and TRBJ2-5; TRBD2 matches at 8 bases. CDR3 size: 13 residues. V dropped 4 bases and J dropped 5; count of bases not matched to a gene: 3. Germline-derived CDR1 and CDR2 are LGHDT and YNNKEL (reference sequence). CDR3 in amino acids: CASSPGGRETQYF. CDR3 nucleotides: TGTGCCAGCAGCCCGGGGGGGCGGGAGACCCAGTACTTC.

The chain carries TRBV3-1 (or the pseudogene TRBV3-2) and TRBJ1-2; TRBD1 matches at 7 bases. This CDR3 contains 12 residues. J lost 8 bases, V lost 4 bases, and 4 bases had no gene match. Per germline, CDR1 LGHDT and CDR2 YNNKEL (reference sequence). In nucleotides, the CDR3 is TGTGCCAGCAGCCGGACAGGCCTAGGCTACACCTTC. Protein product: CASSRTGLGYTF.

This clone was seen just once. The chain couples TRBV7-6 to TRBJ2-6, with 7 nucleotides matching TRBD1. CDR3 length: 15 amino acids. Trimming at V came to 5 bases and at J to 2 bases, leaving 3 bases not matched to a gene. The V gene's germline CDR1 is SGHVS and CDR2 FNYEAQ. CDR3 nucleotides: TGTGCCAGCAGCCCGCAGGGGGCTGGGGCCAACGTCCTGACTTTC. Its translation: CASSPQGAGANVLTF.

The chain joins TRBV19 to TRBJ2-1; tentative D call: TRBD2 (5 bases). V was trimmed by 2 bases and J by 9 bases, leaving 17 bases between them. CDR1 and CDR2 (germline): LNHDA, SQIVND (reference sequence). This CDR3 region has 15 residues. The CDR3 is CASSIMGSVVREQFF. The CDR3 DNA reads as TGTGCCAGTAGTATAATGGGGAGCGTGGTTCGTGAGCAGTTCTTC.

Here the CDR3 reads CASTTQGGPGTQYF. CDR3 DNA sequence: TGTGCCAGCACTACTCAAGGGGGCCCAGGGACGCAGTATTTT. The V call is TRBV7-2, the J call TRBJ2-3; 7 bases agree with TRBD1. The CDR3 covers 14 residues. Germline V gene sequence: CDR1 SGHTA, CDR2 FQGNSA. Trimming at V came to 7 bases and at J to 9 bases, leaving 13 bases not matched to a gene.

The chain uses TRBV7-2 and TRBJ2-6, with a possible D match to TRBD1 (6 bases). Trimming removed 1 base at V and 4 bases at J, with 8 bases between. Looked up from germline, CDR1 is SGHTA and CDR2 is FQGNSA. This CDR3 has 15 residues. CDR3 protein: CASSLVGAGANVLTF. CDR3 nucleotide sequence: TGTGCCAGCAGCTTAGTGGGGGCGGGGGCCAACGTCCTGACTTTC.

With regard to this clone: Other DNA sequences in this sample translate to the same CDR3. The genes are TRBV12-3 or TRBV12-4 and TRBJ1-3; D is uncertain. With 2 bases removed from V and 3 bases from J, the gap between germline ends came to 5 bases. CDR3 length: 13 residues. In DNA form, the CDR3 reads TGTGCCAGCAGTTTATTTGGTGGAAACACCATATATTTT. Its translation: CASSLFGGNTIYF.

Of note for this clone: Other DNA sequences of this sample code for an identical CDR3. The chain recombines TRBV5-4 with TRBJ1-1, with TRBD1 as a possible D gene (5 bases). With 4 bases removed from V and 1 base from J, the gap between germline ends came to 11 bases. The CDR3 extends over 14 amino acids. CDR1 SGHNT and CDR2 YYREEE come from the germline V gene (reference sequence). The CDR3 spells CASSLARANTEAFF. The DNA for the CDR3 is TGTGCCAGCAGCCTCGCCAGGGCGAACACTGAAGCTTTCTTT.

The rearrangement links TRBV9 to TRBJ2-1; D is possibly TRBD2 (7 bases). Between the trimmed V and J ends, which lost 5 bases and 9 bases, there was a span of 18 bases. In germline, CDR1 is SGDLS, CDR2 YYNGEE. CDR3 length equals 14 residues. CDR3: CASSQTWGGPEQFF. The CDR3 DNA reads TGTGCCAGCAGTCAAACTTGGGGGGGGCCTGAGCAGTTCTTC. Full variable domain (missing parts from reference TRBV9 and TRBJ2-1): DSGVTQTPKHLITATGQRVTLRCSPRSGDLSVYWYQQSLDQGLQFLIQYYNGEERAKGNILERFSAQQFPDLHSELNLSSLELGDSALYFCASSQTWGGPEQFFGPGTRLTVL.

The J gene is TRBJ1-2, the V gene TRBV5-4; D not resolved. The CDR3 spans 13 residues. Germline V gene lookup returns CDR1 SGHNT and CDR2 YYREEE (reference sequence). V was shortened by 4 bases and J by 3 bases, with 10 bases between the two germline ends. This CDR3 reads CASSTDGYYGYTF. In nucleotides, the CDR3 is TGTGCCAGCAGCACGGACGGGTACTATGGCTACACCTTC.

The chain links TRBV19 to TRBJ2-5; the D gene is possibly TRBD1 (5 bases). V shed 8 bases and J shed 1 base, with 11 bases lying between them. The CDR3 has 13 amino acids. From germline, CDR1 is LNHDA and CDR2 SQIVND (reference sequence). CDR3: CASRSTGQETQYF. In DNA form, the CDR3 reads TGTGCCAGTCGTTCTACAGGCCAAGAGACCCAGTACTTC.

This sequence joins TRBV9 and TRBJ1-1, with 7 bases identical to TRBD1. This CDR3 is built from 16 residues. The V segment lost 0 bases and the J segment 6 bases; nucleotides outside the gene matches: 11. In germline, CDR1 is SGDLS, CDR2 YYNGEE. CDR3 sequence (DNA): TGTGCCAGCAGCGTAGCGCCTCAGGGGGGGCGCTCTGAAGCTTTCTTT. This codes for CASSVAPQGGRSEAFF. The entire variable domain, with the rest obtained from reference TRBV9 and TRBJ1-1, is as follows: DSGVTQTPKHLITATGQRVTLRCSPRSGDLSVYWYQQSLDQGLQFLIQYYNGEERAKGNILERFSAQQFPDLHSELNLSSLELGDSALYFCASSVAPQGGRSEAFFGQGTRLTVV.

This clone appeared once. The chain uses TRBV6-6 and TRBJ2-7; possible D gene TRBD2, 5 bases. The germline gives CDR1 MNHNY, CDR2 SVGAGI (reference sequence). Trimming pared 5 bases from V and 5 bases from J, leaving 25 bases between. The CDR3 is made up of 17 amino acids. The CDR3 spells CASSPHTRAPGRHEQYF. The CDR3 region has the DNA TGTGCCAGCAGTCCCCACACTAGGGCGCCGGGTCGGCACGAGCAGTACTTC.

The V call is TRBV5-1, the J call TRBJ2-1; D possibly uses TRBD1 or TRBD2 (5 bases each). This CDR3 has 15 residues. V was clipped by 0 bases and J by 8 bases, with 15 bases between them. In germline, CDR1 is SGHRS, CDR2 YFSETQ. DNA for the CDR3: TGCGCCAGCAGCTTGGGAGGGGCAGGGAAAGATGAGCAGTTCTTC. It translates to CASSLGGAGKDEQFF. The full variable domain, completed using reference TRBV5-1 and TRBJ2-1, is KAGVTQTPRYLIKTRGQQVTLSCSPISGHRSVSWYQQTPGQGLQFLFEYFSETQRNKGNFPGRFSGRQFSNSRSEMNVSTLELGDSALYLCASSLGGAGKDEQFFGPGTRLTVL.

The V gene is TRBV28, the J gene TRBJ1-5, with D possibly matching TRBD1 (6 bases). Trimming removed 3 bases at V and 3 bases at J, with 12 bases between. Germline V gives CDR1 MDHEN, CDR2 SYDVKM. The CDR3 contains 15 residues. CDR3 bases: TGTGCCAGCAGTTTTAATCGGGGGCCCAATCAGCCCCAGCATTTT. It is translated as CASSFNRGPNQPQHF.

This chain connects TRBV12-3 or TRBV12-4 to TRBJ1-1; the match to TRBD1 covers 8 bases. The CDR3 contains 13 residues. Trimming removed 6 bases from V and 11 bases from J; junction bases left unmatched: 11. Here the CDR3 DNA reads TGTGCCAGCAGCCCAGGGGGCGCAAGGATGGCTTTCTTT. Protein product: CASSPGGARMAFF.

The gene calls are TRBV11-3 and TRBJ2-2; D remains unclear. CDR1 is SGHNT, CDR2 YENEEA, per germline. This CDR3 has 12 amino acids. Trimming took off 8 bases at V and 0 bases at J, with 4 bases between the two ends. The DNA for the CDR3 is TGTGCCAGCGGCTCGAACACCGGGGAGCTGTTTTTT. The encoded protein is CASGSNTGELFF. Looking up the rest from reference TRBV11-3 and TRBJ2-2 gives the full variable domain: EAGVVQSPRYKIIEKKQPVAFWCNPISGHNTLYWYLQNLGQGPELLIRYENEEAVDDSQLPKDRFSAERLKGVDSTLKIQPAELGDSAVYLCASGSNTGELFFGEGSRLTVL.

The chain joins TRBV7-8 to TRBJ1-5; TRBD1 is a possible D gene (6 bases). Germline assignment: CDR1 SGHVS and CDR2 FQNEAQ. Deletions cut 0 bases from V and 7 bases from J, with 10 bases between. The CDR3 totals 14 residues. The CDR3 spells CASSLAQGGQPQHF. In DNA form, the CDR3 reads TGTGCCAGCAGCTTAGCACAGGGAGGACAGCCCCAGCATTTT.

The CDR3 coding sequence is TGTGCCAGCAGTCGGGGGACAGCAACTAATGAAAAACTGTTTTTT. It encodes CASSRGTATNEKLFF. V gene TRBV6-5 combines with J gene TRBJ1-4; 7 positions agree with TRBD1. CDR1 is MNHEY, CDR2 SVGAGI, per germline. This CDR3 comprises 15 residues. Germline trimming cut 5 bases from V and 0 bases from J; bases unmatched to any gene: 3.

This chain links TRBV2 with TRBJ2-2, with D possibly being TRBD1 (6 bases). The V gene lost 5 bases and the J gene lost 5 bases, with 15 bases spanning the gap. Per germline, CDR1 SNHLY and CDR2 FYNNEI. This CDR3 has 15 amino acids. CDR3 amino acids: CASSFNRVYTGELFF. Written as DNA, the CDR3 is TGTGCCAGCAGTTTCAACAGGGTATATACCGGGGAGCTGTTTTTT. The entire variable domain, with the rest obtained from reference TRBV2 and TRBJ2-2, is as follows: EPEVTQTPSHQVTQMGQEVILRCVPISNHLYFYWYRQILGQKVEFLVSFYNNEISEKSEIFDDQFSVERPDGSNFTLKIRSTKLEDSAMYFCASSFNRVYTGELFFGEGSRLTVL.

DNA of the CDR3: TGTGCCAGCAGTTACTTGGGGGGTATTAATGAAAAACTGTTTTTT. Its protein is CASSYLGGINEKLFF. The chain has TRBV2 and TRBJ1-4; weak D call: TRBD1 (5 bases). V lost 5 bases and J lost 4, with 14 bases in between. Germline CDR1 SNHLY, CDR2 FYNNEI. CDR3 length equals 15 residues.

V usage is TRBV19 and J usage is TRBJ1-2; D ambiguous. Per the germline V gene, CDR1 is LNHDA and CDR2 is SQIVND (reference sequence). This CDR3 comprises 15 residues. V was shortened by 6 bases and J by 2 bases, with 16 bases between the two germline ends. The CDR3 here is CASRALERLNYGYTF. In DNA form, the CDR3 reads TGTGCCAGTAGGGCTCTAGAACGTCTCAACTATGGCTACACCTTC.

V gene TRBV2 combines with J gene TRBJ2-2; TRBD2 aligns across 9 bases. From germline, CDR1 is SNHLY and CDR2 FYNNEI. CDR3 length: 15 residues. V lost 8 bases, J lost 4 bases, and 8 bases stayed unmatched. The CDR3 DNA follows: TGTGCCAGCCAATTAACTAGCGGGCTCACCGGGGAGCTGTTTTTT. Its translation: CASQLTSGLTGELFF.

V gene TRBV7-2 combines with J gene TRBJ1-5; TRBD1 agrees at 10 bases. CDR3 length: 15 residues. Germline assignment: CDR1 SGHTA and CDR2 FQGNSA. With V trimmed by 1 base and J by 9 bases, 6 bases remained unmatched. The CDR3 DNA reads as TGTGCCAGCAGCTTAGAGGGGACAGGGGCCGTGCCCCAGCATTTT. It encodes CASSLEGTGAVPQHF.

The V and J genes are TRBV5-1 and TRBJ1-2, with D perhaps matching TRBD1 (6 bases). Germline assignment: CDR1 SGHRS and CDR2 YFSETQ. V lost 0 bases to trimming and J lost 3 bases, with 9 bases between them. The CDR3 loop spans 14 amino acids. CDR3 nucleotides: TGCGCCAGCAGCTTGGTGGGGGCTGACTATGGCTACACCTTC. Encoded protein: CASSLVGADYGYTF. Combining the CDR3 with reference TRBV5-1 and TRBJ1-2 gives the whole variable domain KAGVTQTPRYLIKTRGQQVTLSCSPISGHRSVSWYQQTPGQGLQFLFEYFSETQRNKGNFPGRFSGRQFSNSRSEMNVSTLELGDSALYLCASSLVGADYGYTFGSGTRLTVV.

The chain is built from TRBV5-6 and TRBJ2-7; D is unclear. Germline V gene sequence: CDR1 SGHDT, CDR2 YYEEEE. This CDR3 contains 12 residues. Trimming pared 0 bases from V and 4 bases from J, leaving 5 bases between. CDR3 loop: CASSLEDYEQYF. The CDR3 DNA follows: TGTGCCAGCAGCTTGGAAGATTACGAGCAGTACTTC. The complete variable domain, with remaining parts taken from reference TRBV5-6 and TRBJ2-7, reads DAGVTQSPTHLIKTRGQQVTLRCSPKSGHDTVSWYQQALGQGPQFIFQYYEEEERQRGNFPDRFSGHQFPNYSSELNVNALLLGDSALYLCASSLEDYEQYFGPGTRLTVT.

The rearrangement links TRBV5-1 to TRBJ1-4; unclear D gene. The CDR3 length is 13 residues. V was trimmed by 5 bases and J by 3 bases, leaving 8 bases between them. Germline CDR1 reads SGHRS; CDR2 reads YFSETQ. CDR3 protein: CASRAQPNEKLFF. The CDR3 DNA is TGCGCCAGCAGGGCACAGCCTAATGAAAAACTGTTTTTT.

This chain connects TRBV2 to TRBJ1-4; D not resolved. The CDR3 has 15 amino acids. V lost 2 bases, J lost 2 bases, and 9 bases lay in between. The germline gives CDR1 SNHLY, CDR2 FYNNEI. In DNA, the CDR3 is TGTGCCAGCAGTGAAATCGGTGGGACTAATGAAAAACTGTTTTTT. It yields the protein CASSEIGGTNEKLFF.